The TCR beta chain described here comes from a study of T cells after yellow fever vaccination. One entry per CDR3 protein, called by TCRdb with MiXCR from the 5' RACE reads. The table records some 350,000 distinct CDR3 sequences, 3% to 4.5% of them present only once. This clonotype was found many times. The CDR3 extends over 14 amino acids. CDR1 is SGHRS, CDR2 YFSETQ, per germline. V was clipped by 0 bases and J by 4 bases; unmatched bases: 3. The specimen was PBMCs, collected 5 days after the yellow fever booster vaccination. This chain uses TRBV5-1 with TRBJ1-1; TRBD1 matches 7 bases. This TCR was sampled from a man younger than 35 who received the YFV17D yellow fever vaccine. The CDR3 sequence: CASSLGGGGTEAFF. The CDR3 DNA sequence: TGCGCCAGCAGCTTGGGAGGGGGCGGCACTGAAGCTTTCTTT.